Each of the 11 T cell receptor beta chains below was sequenced from the same sample in a study of identical twins. TCRdb reanalysed the 5' RACE reads using MiXCR and keeps one entry per CDR3 protein. Here the sample spans about 890,000 distinct CDR3 sequences, around 12% being singletons. The same data also contributed to another study, on yellow fever vaccine responses in identical twins.

The specimen sequenced was PBMCs. The origin of the receptors is a young woman in good health.

This clonotype was recorded at least ten times. V is TRBV7-7 and J is TRBJ2-1; D gene uncertain. The CDR3 runs 14 residues. Germline CDR1 and CDR2: SSHAT and FNYEAQ (reference sequence). Trimming removed 1 base from V and 4 bases from J, with 8 bases in between. This CDR3 reads CASSLGRSYNEQFF. DNA of the CDR3: TGTGCCAGCAGCTTAGGCCGCTCATACAATGAGCAGTTCTTC.

The chain uses TRBV28 and TRBJ1-1; D not resolved. The V gene's germline CDR1 is MDHEN and CDR2 SYDVKM. The CDR3 runs 16 residues. The germline V and J ends were trimmed by 5 bases and 0 bases, with 16 bases remaining between them. This chain's CDR3 is CASSPLGYGVNTEAFF. CDR3 in DNA: TGTGCCAGCAGTCCCTTGGGCTACGGGGTGAACACTGAAGCTTTCTTT. Filled out from reference TRBV28 and TRBJ1-1, the complete variable domain reads DVKVTQSSRYLVKRTGEKVFLECVQDMDHENMFWYRQDPGLGLRLIYFSYDVKMKEKGDIPEGYSVSREKKERFSLILESASTNQTSMYLCASSPLGYGVNTEAFFGQGTRLTVV.

This clonotype showed up many times. This CDR3 is CSVVEGRSGYTF. CDR3 DNA: TGCAGCGTTGTTGAGGGAAGATCTGGCTACACCTTC. This chain joins TRBV29-1 and TRBJ1-2; D is unclear. V gave up 4 bases and J gave up 7 bases, with 13 bases separating them. The germline CDR1 and CDR2 sequences are SQVTM and ANQGSEA. The CDR3 spans 12 residues.

This clonotype appeared many times. The V gene is TRBV7-8, the J gene TRBJ1-1, with 7 bases identical to TRBD1. The junction had 13 bases not matched to a gene; V was cut back by 5 bases and J by 1 base. Germline V lookup: CDR1 SGHVS, CDR2 FQNEAQ. This CDR3 comprises 17 residues. For the CDR3, the DNA is TGTGCCAGCAGCCTAAACAGGGGCCTTATGAAGAACACTGAAGCTTTCTTT. Protein sequence: CASSLNRGLMKNTEAFF.

This clonotype came up many times. This chain links TRBV7-9 with TRBJ2-7; D remains unclear. The CDR3 contains 11 residues. Trimming removed 1 base at V and 3 bases at J, with 1 base between. CDR1 is SEHNR and CDR2 is FQNEAQ in the germline V gene (reference sequence). CDR3 bases: TGTGCCAGCAGCTTAGACTACGAGCAGTACTTC. It codes for CASSLDYEQYF.

This clonotype turned up a few times. The chain employs TRBV19 and TRBJ1-5, with 8 bases identical to TRBD1. The CDR3 covers 14 residues. V was pared by 3 bases and J by 7 bases, with 5 bases of the junction left unmatched. Per the germline V gene, CDR1 is LNHDA and CDR2 is SQIVND (reference sequence). The CDR3 region has the DNA TGTGCCAGTAGTATGACAGGGGCCCAACAGCCCCAGCATTTT. It codes for CASSMTGAQQPQHF.

This chain uses TRBV27 with TRBJ2-7, with 7 bases identical to TRBD1. The CDR3 has 15 residues. V gave up 5 bases and J gave up 0 bases; unmatched junction bases: 7. Germline-derived CDR1 and CDR2 are MNHEY and SMNVEV (reference sequence). Here the CDR3 reads CASSMRGLSSYEQYF. The CDR3 coding sequence is TGTGCCAGCAGTATGAGGGGGCTTAGCTCCTACGAGCAGTACTTC.

The rearrangement links TRBV18 to TRBJ2-2; 9 nucleotides line up with TRBD2. CDR1 KGHSH and CDR2 LQKENI come from the germline V gene. Unmatched junction bases numbered 5, after V lost 3 bases and J lost 0 bases. The CDR3 is made up of 17 amino acids. The CDR3 DNA reads as TGTGCCAGCTCACCCTTGACTAGCGGCCCGAACACCGGGGAGCTGTTTTTT. Amino acids: CASSPLTSGPNTGELFF. Full variable domain (missing parts from reference TRBV18 and TRBJ2-2): NAGVMQNPRHLVRRRGQEARLRCSPMKGHSHVYWYRQLPEEGLKFMVYLQKENIIDESGMPKERFSAEFPKEGPSILRIQQVVRGDSAAYFCASSPLTSGPNTGELFFGEGSRLTVL.

The chain links TRBV10-3 to TRBJ1-3; 9 bases map to TRBD1. With 5 bases clipped from V and 4 bases from J, the junction kept 9 bases outside the gene matches. The germline V gene encodes CDR1 ENHRY and CDR2 SYGVKD. The CDR3 consists of 16 residues. The CDR3 DNA reads TGTGCCATCAGTCCCGCAGGACAGGGGTACGGAAACACCATATATTTT. This gives the protein CAISPAGQGYGNTIYF.

The table lists this clonotype with a few counts. The chain employs TRBV14 and TRBJ1-2, with TRBD1 matching 10 bases. With 3 bases clipped from V and 4 bases from J, the junction kept 5 bases outside the gene matches. Looked up from germline, CDR1 is SGHDN and CDR2 is FVKESK. This CDR3 has 15 amino acids. This chain's CDR3 is CASSHEGQGVYGYTF. The CDR3, as DNA: TGTGCCAGCAGCCATGAAGGACAGGGGGTCTATGGCTACACCTTC. The full variable domain, rest sourced from reference TRBV14 and TRBJ1-2, is EAGVTQFPSHSVIEKGQTVTLRCDPISGHDNLYWYRRVMGKEIKFLLHFVKESKQDESGMPNNRFLAERTGGTYSTLKVQPAELEDSGVYFCASSHEGQGVYGYTFGSGTRLTVV.

This clonotype was counted only a few times. The chain recombines TRBV25-1 with TRBJ2-3; no definite D call. Between the trimmed V and J ends, which lost 8 bases and 2 bases, there was a span of 11 bases. The CDR3 consists of 13 residues. Germline-derived CDR1 and CDR2 are MGHDK and SYGVNS. In DNA, the CDR3 is TGTGCCAGCTTGGGCTATAACACAGATACGCAGTATTTT. This sequence encodes CASLGYNTDTQYF. Full variable domain (outside the CDR3, taken from reference TRBV25-1 and TRBJ2-3): EADIYQTPRYLVIGTGKKITLECSQTMGHDKMYWYQQDPGMELHLIHYSYGVNSTEKGDLSSESTVSRIRTEHFPLTLESARPSHTSQYLCASLGYNTDTQYFGPGTRLTVL.